A selection of T cell receptor beta chains follows, all from one sample in a study of blood T cell repertoires in COVID-19. Sequenced by immunoSEQ multiplex PCR; TCRdb stores in-frame clones only, minus some. The sample contains about 350,000 clones, 89% of which appear only once. The specimen was peripheral blood. Receptor source: an older woman with COVID-19, enrolled during active disease. Both conserved end residues are part of each CDR3. The D gene is left open where the match is weak. Size tells how often a clone was seen (once, few, many) or the class of an expanded clone, and some rows leave it out.

j_call clone_size v_call d_call cdr3_nt cdr3_aa
TRBJ2-5 . TRBV30 . TGTGCCTGGAGTGGGCGGGAGACCCAGTACTTC CAWSGRETQYF
TRBJ1-2 . TRBV24-1 TRBD1 TGTGCCACGAGCGACAGGGAAAACTATGGCTACACCTTC CATSDRENYGYTF
TRBJ1-1 . TRBV18 TRBD1 TGTGCCAGCTCAGCACAGGGGGCCTGGAACACTGAAGCTTTCTTT CASSAQGAWNTEAFF
TRBJ1-1 . TRBV5-5 . TGTGCCAGCAGCCTAGACAGTTTAAACACTGAAGCTTTCTTT CASSLDSLNTEAFF
TRBJ2-5 . TRBV5-1 TRBD2 TGCGCCAGCAGCGGGTGCCTACTAGCGGGGGAGTGCATCCAGTACTTC CASSGCLLAGECIQYF
TRBJ2-1 once TRBV29-1 TRBD1 TGCAGCGTGCTAGGGACAGGGGGCGCGGACAATGAGCAGTTCTTC CSVLGTGGADNEQFF
TRBJ1-2 . TRBV12-3/TRBV12-4 . TGTGCCAGCAGTTTTCCCAGTTTCTATGGCTACACCTTC CASSFPSFYGYTF
TRBJ2-7 . TRBV27 . TGTGCCAGCAGTCCCTACCAGATGATAAGAGGTGTGGAGCAGTACTTC CASSPYQMIRGVEQYF
TRBJ1-1 . TRBV12-5 TRBD1 TGTGCTAGTGGTTTATGGACAGGGGGGAGCACTGAAGCTTTCTTT CASGLWTGGSTEAFF
TRBJ2-1 . TRBV9 TRBD2 TGTGCCAGCAGCAGTATAGCGGGACTTAACAATGAGCAGTTCTTC CASSSIAGLNNEQFF
TRBJ2-1 . TRBV12-3/TRBV12-4 . TGTGCCAGCAGTTTAGCCCCGTCGGGTGAGCAGTTCTTC CASSLAPSGEQFF
TRBJ1-6 . TRBV12-3/TRBV12-4 TRBD1 TGTGCCAGCAGTTTACAGGGGGATTCACCCCTCCACTTT CASSLQGDSPLHF
TRBJ1-3 . TRBV7-6 . TGTGCCAGCAGCCGAGAATCGTTGACAGGCTCTGGAAACACCATATATTTT CASSRESLTGSGNTIYF
TRBJ1-5 . TRBV30 TRBD1 TGTGCCTGGAGTGACCAGGGGGGAAGCAATCAGCCCCAGCATTTT CAWSDQGGSNQPQHF
TRBJ2-1 . TRBV27 TRBD2 TGTGCCAGCAGTTCCTGGACTAGCGGGAAGTTAAAGGAGCAGTTCTTC CASSSWTSGKLKEQFF
TRBJ1-4 . TRBV6-6 TRBD1 TGTGCCAGCAGCCGAAATCATTACTCGACAGGGGGCTATGAAAAACTGTTTTTT CASSRNHYSTGGYEKLFF
TRBJ1-1 . TRBV2 . TGTGCCAGGTCACAGGGAATTGAGACTGAAGCTTTCTTT CARSQGIETEAFF
TRBJ1-1 . TRBV7-3 TRBD1 TGTGCCAGCAGCTTCACAGGGGCCCCTGAAGCTTTCTTT CASSFTGAPEAFF
TRBJ1-2 . TRBV2 . TGTGCCAGCAGCGCGGTCAGGGCTAACTATGGCTACACCTTC CASSAVRANYGYTF
TRBJ1-2 . TRBV27 . TGTGCCAGCAGTTCGCTAGGTCAGGGGCTAAGTGGCTACACCTTC CASSSLGQGLSGYTF